This TCR beta chain was identified in a study of control samples from healthy donors and cancer patients. Sequencing used immunoSEQ multiplex PCR; TCRdb keeps in-frame clones, though not all of them. The repertoire includes approximately 150,000 clones, approximately 86% of them detected once, and about 1.7% sits in the top ten. V lost 0 bases, J lost 3 bases, and 8 bases stayed unmatched. Per germline, CDR1 SGDLS and CDR2 YYNGEE. CDR3 size: 16 residues. Input material: blood. This sequence originates from a man younger than 30 in good health. The rearrangement joins TRBV9 to TRBJ1-2; 7 bases fit TRBD1. CDR3 residues: CASSVEGQVGYYGYTF. The CDR3 DNA sequence: TGTGCCAGCAGCGTAGAAGGACAGGTGGGGTACTATGGCTACACCTTC.